The entry below describes one T cell receptor beta chain. Systemic immunosuppression or a history of autoimmune disease excluded patients. This specimen comes from a study of OX40 agonist ivuxolimab in advanced cancers. Study overall: Six ivuxolimab dose levels, 0.01 to 10 mg/kg, were given intravenously every 2 weeks.

Sequencing was performed with immunoSEQ multiplex PCR; in TCRdb, only in-frame clones are kept and a portion is missing. Of tens of thousands of clones listed, about 81% were seen once; the top ten hold 2.4%. CDR3 size: 13 residues. The V end was cut by 5 bases, the J end by 2 bases, with 10 bases between. The germline CDR1 and CDR2 sequences are LNHNV and YYDKDF (reference sequence). The source of this sequence is an adult with an advanced solid tumor such as melanoma, head and neck, liver or kidney cancer. The chain couples TRBV15 to TRBJ2-7, with D perhaps TRBD2 (5 bases). Sample: CD4+ or CD8+ T cells sorted from blood, taken in a trial of the OX40 agonist ivuxolimab. CDR3 sequence: CATSPMGAYEQYF. DNA of the CDR3: TGTGCCACCAGCCCTATGGGAGCCTACGAGCAGTACTTC.